The TCR beta chain described here comes from a study of neurological immune-mediated disorders. In this sample, this clonotype turned up many times. Its antigen is not identified. CD4+ or CD8+ T cells, about a million per library, were used for sorted libraries. This CDR3 has 15 amino acids. Germline CDR1 reads SGHRS; CDR2 reads YFSETQ. V gave up 3 bases and J gave up 1 base, with 14 bases separating them. Study results and caveats: A possible signature was seen in one related-CDR3 cluster, into which phylogenetic grouping placed the repertoires of 18 of 34 multiple sclerosis patients. No CDR3 amino acid sequences recurred among expanded clones across subjects, suggesting private repertoires in all groups.

Each TCR transcript was tagged with a 10-nucleotide random UMI during 5'RACE. TCRdb recomputed calls from the 5' RACE reads with MiXCR, one row per CDR3 protein. The sample carries tens of thousands of distinct CDR3 sequences, 3% to 4.5% recorded once. The origin of this receptor is a woman in her forties with multiple sclerosis. This rearrangement joins TRBV5-1 to TRBJ2-7; D possibly matches TRBD1 or TRBD2 (5 bases each). Sequencing was done on a sample of CD4+ T cells from blood. CDR3 sequence: CASSSPGTQSYEQYF. For the CDR3, the DNA is TGCGCCAGCAGCTCTCCCGGGACCCAGTCCTACGAGCAGTACTTC.